A selection of T cell receptor beta chains follows, all from one sample in a study of Ad26.COV2.S vaccination and SARS-CoV-2 variants. Clones were sequenced by immunoSEQ multiplex PCR, and TCRdb holds only the in-frame ones, with some missing. The data contain hundreds of thousands of clones, roughly 90% of them singletons. The source was peripheral blood, collected in a trial of Ad26.COV2.S vaccine versus placebo. The source of these receptors is a person between 18 and 60 years old who received the Ad26.COV2.S COVID-19 vaccine or a placebo. Each CDR3 is given with its conserved first and last residue. A D gene is named only where the DNA matches it firmly. The size of a clone is reported for some rows only, either as once, few or many, or as a class for expanded clones.

clone_size	v_call	j_call	d_call	cdr3_nt	cdr3_aa
.	TRBV7-2	TRBJ1-1	.	TGTGCCAGCAGCTTATTTGGAACCTTGAACACTGAAGCTTTCTTT	CASSLFGTLNTEAFF
once	TRBV18	TRBJ2-5	TRBD1	TGTGCCAGCTCACCGTTAGGGGGCTGGGAGACCCAGTACTTC	CASSPLGGWETQYF
.	TRBV9	TRBJ2-7	.	TGTGCCAGCAGCGTGGGGACCGTGGCCTACGAGCAGTACTTC	CASSVGTVAYEQYF
.	TRBV11-1	TRBJ1-4	.	TGTGCCAGCAGCTTTGGGCCCCAAGGAGAAAAACTGTTTTTT	CASSFGPQGEKLFF
.	TRBV27	TRBJ1-2	.	TGTGCCAGCAGTATAACAGGCCGGGGGGACTATGGCTACACCTTC	CASSITGRGDYGYTF
.	TRBV6-5	TRBJ1-6	.	TGTGCCAGCAATAGACAGATCTATAATTCACCCCTCCACTTT	CASNRQIYNSPLHF
few	TRBV7-2	TRBJ1-6	.	TGTGCCAGCAGCCCAAACGCAGGGAATAATTCACCCCTCCACTTT	CASSPNAGNNSPLHF
.	TRBV18	TRBJ1-1	.	TGTGCCAGCTCATCCTGGACAGTCATGAACACTGAAGCTTTCTTT	CASSSWTVMNTEAFF
.	TRBV27	TRBJ2-1	TRBD2	TGTGCCAGCAGTTTACGTGTACTAGCGCGCAACAATGAGCAGTTCTTC	CASSLRVLARNNEQFF
.	TRBV7-2	TRBJ1-1	.	TGTGCCAGCAGCCCCGGGTATCCGGGGGTCGCTGAAGCTTTCTTT	CASSPGYPGVAEAFF
.	TRBV5-6	TRBJ1-2	.	TGTGCCAGCAGCCCCGATTCTGGGGTGGGGATCTATGGCTACACCTTC	CASSPDSGVGIYGYTF
.	TRBV6-5	TRBJ2-1	TRBD2	TGTGCCAGCAAGCGGGGGGGGCGGATCCACAATGAGCAGTTCTTC	CASKRGGRIHNEQFF
once	TRBV7-3	TRBJ2-1	TRBD2	TGTGCCAGCAGCCCCTCTGCACTAGCGTCTTACAATGAGCAGTTCTTC	CASSPSALASYNEQFF
.	TRBV5-4	TRBJ2-1	TRBD1	TGTGCCAGCAGTCCTGGACAGGGATCCTACAATGAGCAGTTCTTC	CASSPGQGSYNEQFF
once	TRBV18	TRBJ1-5	.	TGTGCCAGCTCACCGGGAGGCAATCAGCCCCAGCATTTT	CASSPGGNQPQHF
.	TRBV5-1	TRBJ1-2	.	TGCGCCAGCAGCTTGGAGGGGACCTCGGGTGGCTACACCTTC	CASSLEGTSGGYTF
.	TRBV5-1	TRBJ2-7	.	TGCGCCAGCAGCCCCCTGGGGGGTCTCGCACCCTACGAGCAGTACTTC	CASSPLGGLAPYEQYF
.	TRBV19	TRBJ1-2	.	TGTGCCATCCGAACTCCAGGGGACTATGGCTACACCTTC	CAIRTPGDYGYTF
.	TRBV6-6	TRBJ2-3	.	TGTGCCAGCAGCCAGGCCCCAGCAAAAAACACAGATACGCAGTATTTT	CASSQAPAKNTDTQYF
.	TRBV30	TRBJ1-1	.	TGTGCCTGGAGTCCCCTCCTATCGCGCACTGAAGCTTTCTTT	CAWSPLLSRTEAFF
.	TRBV18	TRBJ2-1	.	TGTGCCAGCTCACCAAGGATCGAGATCCACAATGAGCAGTTCTTC	CASSPRIEIHNEQFF
.	TRBV30	TRBJ2-2	.	TGTGCCTGGAGTGTAAGGGGGTACACCGGGGAGCTGTTTTTT	CAWSVRGYTGELFF
.	TRBV5-1	TRBJ2-1	.	TGCGCCAGCAGCTTGGCCACAGAGCAGTTCTTC	CASSLATEQFF
few	TRBV6-5	TRBJ1-1	.	TGTGCCAGCAGAAACAGGGCCATCACTGAAGCTTTCTTT	CASRNRAITEAFF
.	TRBV6-1	TRBJ2-2	.	TGTGCCAGCAGTGAAGCAGGGAAAGCCGGGGAGCTGTTTTTT	CASSEAGKAGELFF
.	TRBV7-9	TRBJ1-1	TRBD1	TGTGCCAGCAGCTTAGGTGAGGGGGCGAACACTGAAGCTTTCTTT	CASSLGEGANTEAFF
few	TRBV10-3	TRBJ1-5	.	TGTGCCATCAGTGGGACGGGGTTAGCCAATCAGCCCCAGCATTTT	CAISGTGLANQPQHF
.	TRBV24-1	TRBJ1-5	.	TGTGCCACCAGTGATTCAAGGGGCGTTCAGCCCCAGCATTTT	CATSDSRGVQPQHF
.	TRBV4-1	TRBJ2-7	TRBD1	TGCGCCAGCAGCCAAGATCAGGGGGAGCCCCGTAGGGACGAGCAGTACTTC	CASSQDQGEPRRDEQYF
.	TRBV13	TRBJ1-3	.	TGTGCCAGCAGCTTAAAGGGCCCGGGGGACACCATATATTTT	CASSLKGPGDTIYF
.	TRBV5-1	TRBJ2-7	TRBD2	TGCGCCAGCAGCTTCAATACCGCCCGGGAGGGCTCCTACGAGCAGTACTTC	CASSFNTAREGSYEQYF
.	TRBV7-6	TRBJ1-4	.	TGTGCCAGCAGCCTACCGACGGGCCTCGGAAAACTGTTTTTT	CASSLPTGLGKLFF
.	TRBV24-1	TRBJ2-3	TRBD2	TGTGCCACCAGTGATTTCCCTAGCGGGAGGCCGACAGATACGCAGTATTTT	CATSDFPSGRPTDTQYF
.	TRBV6-5	TRBJ2-2	.	TGTGCCACCGACCGGGCCCCAGCCGCCGGGGAGCTGTTTTTT	CATDRAPAAGELFF
.	TRBV7-6	TRBJ2-1	.	TGTGCCAGCAGCTTAGATACAGTAGGCAATGAGCAGTTCTTC	CASSLDTVGNEQFF
.	TRBV7-9	TRBJ2-5	TRBD1	TGTGCCAGCAGCTCAGGACAGGGTGGAGAGACCCAGTACTTC	CASSSGQGGETQYF
.	TRBV30	TRBJ2-5	.	TGTGCCTGGAGGGCAGGGGGAGGCCAAGAGACCCAGTACTTC	CAWRAGGGQETQYF
.	TRBV29-1	TRBJ2-5	.	TGCAGCGTTGCACCCAAAGAGACCCAGTACTTC	CSVAPKETQYF
.	TRBV15	TRBJ1-1	.	TGTGCCACCAGCCGACTCGGGACTGAAGCTTTCTTT	CATSRLGTEAFF
.	TRBV7-2	TRBJ2-7	.	TGTGCCAGCAGCGGTGGGGATAGCGGTCTCTACGAGCAGTACTTC	CASSGGDSGLYEQYF
once	TRBV20-1	TRBJ2-1	.	TGCAGCCCCAAGGGCAATGAGCAGTTCTTC	CSPKGNEQFF
.	TRBV30	TRBJ1-5	.	TGTGCCTGGAGTAAGAGCATTAGGGGACGGACTTATCAGCCCCAGCATTTT	CAWSKSIRGRTYQPQHF
once	TRBV9	TRBJ2-1	TRBD2	TGTGCCAGCAGCGTAGGTTTAGCGGGGGGGCTGTTCTTC	CASSVGLAGGLFF
.	TRBV11-3	TRBJ2-5	.	TGTGCCAGCAGCTTCCCCGGGGGACCCCGGTACTTC	CASSFPGGPRYF
.	TRBV7-2	TRBJ2-5	TRBD1	TGTGCCAGCAGCCAACAGGGGTGGCAAGAGACCCAGTACTTC	CASSQQGWQETQYF
.	TRBV7-2	TRBJ2-3	TRBD2	TGTGCCAGCAGCTTAGTCGGGCTAGCGGGCCCAGATACGCAGTATTTT	CASSLVGLAGPDTQYF
few	TRBV6-5	TRBJ1-4	.	TGTGCCAGCAGGGTCTACGGGACCCGAAATGAAAAACTGTTTTTT	CASRVYGTRNEKLFF
.	TRBV11-2	TRBJ1-1	.	TGTGCCAGCAGCTCCTTTTTGGGGTCCGGTACTGAAGCTTTCTTT	CASSSFLGSGTEAFF
.	TRBV7-2	TRBJ2-7	.	TGTGCCAGCAGCTTAATGCCAGAACGCTCCTACGAGCAGTACTTC	CASSLMPERSYEQYF
.	TRBV6-5	TRBJ2-7	.	TGTGCCAGCAGTTATTCGGGGGAGCAGTACTTC	CASSYSGEQYF
.	TRBV7-2	TRBJ2-5	.	TGTGCCAGCAGCTTGCCGCCGGTGGAGACCCAGTACTTC	CASSLPPVETQYF
once	TRBV2	TRBJ1-4	TRBD1	TGTGCCAGCAGTCCGGGACAGGGGGGCGAAAAACTGTTTTTT	CASSPGQGGEKLFF
.	TRBV3-1/TRBV3-2	TRBJ2-1	TRBD2	TGTGCCAGCAGCCCGAGGACTAGCGCGGGCTACAATGAGCAGTTCTTC	CASSPRTSAGYNEQFF